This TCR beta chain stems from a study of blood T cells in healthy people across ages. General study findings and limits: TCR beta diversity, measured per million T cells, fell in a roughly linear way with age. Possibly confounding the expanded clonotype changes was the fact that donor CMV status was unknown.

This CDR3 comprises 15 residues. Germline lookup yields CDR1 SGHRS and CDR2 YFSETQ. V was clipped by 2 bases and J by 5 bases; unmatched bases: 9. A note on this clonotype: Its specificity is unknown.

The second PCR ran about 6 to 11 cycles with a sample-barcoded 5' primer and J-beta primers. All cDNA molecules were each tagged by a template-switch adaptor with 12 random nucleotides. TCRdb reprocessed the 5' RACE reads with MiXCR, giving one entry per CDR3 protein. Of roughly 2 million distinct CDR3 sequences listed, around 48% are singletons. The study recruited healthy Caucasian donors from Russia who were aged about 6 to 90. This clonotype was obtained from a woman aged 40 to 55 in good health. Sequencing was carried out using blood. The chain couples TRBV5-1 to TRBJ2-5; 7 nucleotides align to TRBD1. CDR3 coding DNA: TGCGCCAGCAGCTTACAACAGGGGCACCGGGAGACCCAGTACTTC. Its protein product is CASSLQQGHRETQYF.